This is a list of T cell receptor beta chains from one sample in a study of CD8 T cells in Susac syndrome. In TCRdb, the immunoSEQ multiplex PCR reads were re-called with MiXCR into one record per CDR3 protein. The sample lists 250,000 to 350,000 distinct CDR3 sequences; 80% to 90% were seen once. What was sequenced was CD8+ T cells from PBMCs. The receptors come from a human donor with multiple sclerosis. The CDR3 runs from the conserved cysteine through the conserved F or W. Each record gives: D gene, J gene, V gene, clone size, CDR3 DNA, CDR3 protein. The D gene is left open where the match is weak. The size of a clone is reported for some rows only, either as once, few or many, or as a class for expanded clones.

NA,TRBJ2-3,TRBV9,NA,TGTGCCAGCAGCCCTGGTAGAGATACGCAGTATTTT,CASSPGRDTQYF
NA,TRBJ1-5,TRBV6-5,NA,TGTGCCAGCAGTTACAGGGAGCCAGCCCTCAATCAGCCCCAGCATTTT,CASSYREPALNQPQHF
TRBD1,TRBJ2-2,TRBV6-1,NA,TGTGCCAGCAGTCCCGGGACAGGGGCCGGGGAGCTGTTTTTT,CASSPGTGAGELFF
TRBD1,TRBJ1-2,TRBV14,once,TGTGCCAGCAGCCAAGACAATGGTAACAGGGGCTTCACCTTC,CASSQDNGNRGFTF
NA,TRBJ1-1,TRBV2,NA,TGTGCCAGCGTGGCGGTAGAAGCTTTCTTT,CASVAVEAFF
TRBD1,TRBJ1-1,TRBV19,NA,TGTGCCAGTAGTATAGATAGTAGACAGGGGTGGCTGAACACTGAAGCTTTCTTT,CASSIDSRQGWLNTEAFF
NA,TRBJ2-7,TRBV27,NA,TGTGCCAGCAGTTTAATTCCTGGGGCACTCTACGAGCAGTACTTC,CASSLIPGALYEQYF
TRBD2,TRBJ2-3,TRBV9,NA,TGTGCCAGCAGCAATTTTCTAGCGGGAGAAAGTAACACAGATACGCAGTATTTT,CASSNFLAGESNTDTQYF
NA,TRBJ1-2,TRBV4-2,NA,TGTGCCAGCAGCCAAGATGTAACAGGGAGGTACACCTTC,CASSQDVTGRYTF
NA,TRBJ1-2,TRBV5-6,few,TGTGCCAGCAGCTCGGACGGCGCCTATGGCTACACCTTC,CASSSDGAYGYTF
NA,TRBJ2-3,TRBV6-5,few,TGTGCCAGCAGTTACGGGGGGGCCGCAGATACGCAGTATTTT,CASSYGGAADTQYF
NA,TRBJ2-2,TRBV28,once,TGTGCCAGCAGTTTATTCCTAGCGACCCCCCCCGGGGAGCTGTTTTTT,CASSLFLATPPGELFF
TRBD1,TRBJ1-4,TRBV15,NA,TGTGCCACCAGCACCACACAGGGGTCCCTGCCTCAGGAAAAACTGTTTTTT,CATSTTQGSLPQEKLFF
NA,TRBJ1-1,TRBV12-3/TRBV12-4,once,TGTGCCAGCAGAGACGGAGGGAACACTGAAGCTTTCTTT,CASRDGGNTEAFF
NA,TRBJ2-3,TRBV4-2,NA,TGTGCCAGCAGCCAAGATTTCTATAGGGCCCTCGGAGATACGCAGTATTTT,CASSQDFYRALGDTQYF
TRBD2,TRBJ2-7,TRBV7-3,NA,TGTGCCAGCAGCTCCGTCGGGGTAGCGGGAGGGTGCGAGCAGTACTTC,CASSSVGVAGGCEQYF
NA,TRBJ2-4,TRBV6-1,NA,TGTGCCAGCTCGATGCCGCCGCCCGAAGTAGCCAAAAACATTCAGTACTTC,CASSMPPPEVAKNIQYF
TRBD2,TRBJ2-5,TRBV27,NA,TGTGCCAGCAGCCCGTCGGGGGGAGAAGAGACCCAGTACTTC,CASSPSGGEETQYF
NA,TRBJ2-7,TRBV4-1,NA,TGCGCCAGCAGCCAAGTTAGGGACTTGAGCTCCTACGAGCAGTACTTC,CASSQVRDLSSYEQYF
NA,TRBJ2-7,TRBV7-9,NA,TGTGCCAGCAGCATACCCGGGGACCGCTCCTACGAGCAGTACTTC,CASSIPGDRSYEQYF
NA,TRBJ2-6,TRBV7-2,NA,TGTGCCAGCAGCCGCCACAGCCGCTCTGGGGCCAACGTCCTGACTTTC,CASSRHSRSGANVLTF
TRBD1,TRBJ2-7,TRBV7-9,NA,TGTGCCAGCGGCGAATTAACACCGGGACAGATTTACGAGCAGTACTTC,CASGELTPGQIYEQYF
NA,TRBJ1-5,TRBV4-1,NA,TGCGCCAGCAGCCAAGAAAAACAGGATCAGCCCCAGCATTTT,CASSQEKQDQPQHF
TRBD1,TRBJ1-1,TRBV6-5,once,TGTGCCAGCAGTTCTTCAGGGGGAAGGGGCACTGAAGCTTTCTTT,CASSSSGGRGTEAFF
NA,TRBJ2-7,TRBV6-6,NA,TGTGCCAGCAGTTACTCGAAAGGGAGTTCCTACGAGCAGTACTTC,CASSYSKGSSYEQYF
NA,TRBJ1-1,TRBV13,NA,TGTGCCAGCAGCCCCCTGAGGGAGGGAGACACTGAAGCTTTCTTT,CASSPLREGDTEAFF
NA,TRBJ2-1,TRBV6-6,NA,TGTGCCAGCAGCATCAGGGGCGGCAACAATGAGCAGTTCTTC,CASSIRGGNNEQFF
NA,TRBJ1-1,TRBV20-1,NA,TGCAGTGATAGTTCGGGGGCGAACACTGAAGCTTTCTTT,CSDSSGANTEAFF